The T cell receptor (beta chain) under discussion was sequenced for a study of OX40 agonist ivuxolimab in advanced cancers. Study conclusions and caveats: Which antigen the expanded peripheral T cells recognized is unknown. At doses 0.1 to 3.0 mg/kg, CD4+ and CD8+ clones expanded. CD8+ T cells showed, on average, more clonal expansion than CD4+ cells.

Germline V gives CDR1 MDHEN, CDR2 SYDVKM. The junction had 4 bases not matched to a gene; V was cut back by 6 bases and J by 0 bases. The CDR3 loop spans 15 amino acids. The repertoire was sequenced with immunoSEQ multiplex PCR; TCRdb's copy has only in-frame clones and lacks some. Of about 37,000 clones in the sample, just under 85% were seen once. Sampling of blood occurred at baseline, cycle 4 day 1, and cycle 7 day 1. Note on this clone: The antigen is not known.

The clonotype originates from an adult with an advanced solid tumor such as melanoma, head and neck, liver or kidney cancer. This chain connects TRBV28 to TRBJ2-1; TRBD1 agrees at 8 bases. Sequenced material: CD4+ or CD8+ T cells sorted from blood, taken in a trial of the OX40 agonist ivuxolimab. CDR3 protein: CASRTGVFSYNEQFF. The CDR3 nucleotides are TGTGCCAGCAGGACAGGGGTTTTCTCCTACAATGAGCAGTTCTTC. The full variable domain, its missing parts supplied by reference TRBV28 and TRBJ2-1, is DVKVTQSSRYLVKRTGEKVFLECVQDMDHENMFWYRQDPGLGLRLIYFSYDVKMKEKGDIPEGYSVSREKKERFSLILESASTNQTSMYLCASRTGVFSYNEQFFGPGTRLTVL.